This TCR beta chain was retrieved from a study of CD8+ T cells in alopecia areata. About the research overall: Tofacitinib exposure lasted 6 to 18 months, followed by 6 months off drug. Study-level findings and limits: Both scalp clonality and the expanded CD8+ clones among the top 100 showed a significant decrease with tofacitinib. Sharing of TCRs across patients appeared less clear than in mice, possibly for HLA-related reasons.

For this clone: Its antigen is still unknown.

Documented treatment: oral pan-JAK inhibitor, 5-10 mg twice daily. After isolation, RNA underwent reverse transcription to generate cDNA as the sequencing template. TCRdb's table, derived via immunoSEQ multiplex PCR, lists solely in-frame clones and lacks some. The data show 150,000 to 250,000 clones, about 62% seen once. This TCR was sampled from a human donor with alopecia areata. The material was CD4+ T cells sorted from blood, obtained at week 24, from a patient treated with tofacitinib.

The CDR3 DNA reads as TGCGCCAGCAGCTTGGAAACGGGGAACACTGAAGCTTTCTTT. Residues: CASSLETGNTEAFF. The chain has TRBV5-1 and TRBJ1-1; D uncertain. This CDR3 has 14 amino acids. Trimming pared 0 bases from V and 1 base from J, leaving 7 bases between. Germline values: CDR1 SGHRS, CDR2 YFSETQ.